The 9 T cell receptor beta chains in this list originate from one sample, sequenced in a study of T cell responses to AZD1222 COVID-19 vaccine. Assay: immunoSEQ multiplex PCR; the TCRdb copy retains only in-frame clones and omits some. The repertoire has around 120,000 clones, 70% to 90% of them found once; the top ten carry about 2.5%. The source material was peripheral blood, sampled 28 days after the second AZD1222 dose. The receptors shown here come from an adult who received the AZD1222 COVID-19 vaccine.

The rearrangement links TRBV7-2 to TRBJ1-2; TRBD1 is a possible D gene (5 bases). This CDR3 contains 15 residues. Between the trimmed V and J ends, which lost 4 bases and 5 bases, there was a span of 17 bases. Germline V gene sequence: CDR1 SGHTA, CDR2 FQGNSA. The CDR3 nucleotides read TGTGCCAGCAGCTCACAGCGGGGCGAGGGGTATGGCTACACCTTC. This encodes CASSSQRGEGYGYTF.

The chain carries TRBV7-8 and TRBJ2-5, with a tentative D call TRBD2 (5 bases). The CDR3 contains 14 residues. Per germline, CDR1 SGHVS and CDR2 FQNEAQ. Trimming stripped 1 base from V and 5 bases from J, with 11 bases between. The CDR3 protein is CASSLDRTGETQYF. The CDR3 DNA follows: TGTGCCAGCAGCTTAGATAGGACTGGCGAGACCCAGTACTTC. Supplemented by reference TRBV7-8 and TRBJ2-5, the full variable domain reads GAGVSQSPRYKVAKRGQDVALRCDPISGHVSLFWYQQALGQGPEFLTYFQNEAQLDKSGLPSDRFFAERPEGSVSTLKIQRTQQEDSAVYLCASSLDRTGETQYFGPGTRLLVL.

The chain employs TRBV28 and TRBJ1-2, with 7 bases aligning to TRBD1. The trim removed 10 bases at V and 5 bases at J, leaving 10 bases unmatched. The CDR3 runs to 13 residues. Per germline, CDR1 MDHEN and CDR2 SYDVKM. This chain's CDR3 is CATEEGARYGYTF. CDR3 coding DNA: TGTGCCACTGAGGAGGGGGCGCGGTATGGCTACACCTTC.

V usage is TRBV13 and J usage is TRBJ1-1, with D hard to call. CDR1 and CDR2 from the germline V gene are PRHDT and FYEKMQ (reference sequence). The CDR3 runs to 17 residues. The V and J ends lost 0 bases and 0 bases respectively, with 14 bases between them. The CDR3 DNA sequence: TGTGCCAGCAGCTTAGGATTTTGGACGTCCATGAACACTGAAGCTTTCTTT. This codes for CASSLGFWTSMNTEAFF.

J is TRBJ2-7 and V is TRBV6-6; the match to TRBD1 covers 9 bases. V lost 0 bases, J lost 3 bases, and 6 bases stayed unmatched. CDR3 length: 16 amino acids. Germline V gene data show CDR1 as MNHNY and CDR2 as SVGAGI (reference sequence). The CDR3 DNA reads TGTGCCAGCAGTTACTCGAACCCGGGACAGGGCTACGAGCAGTACTTC. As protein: CASSYSNPGQGYEQYF.

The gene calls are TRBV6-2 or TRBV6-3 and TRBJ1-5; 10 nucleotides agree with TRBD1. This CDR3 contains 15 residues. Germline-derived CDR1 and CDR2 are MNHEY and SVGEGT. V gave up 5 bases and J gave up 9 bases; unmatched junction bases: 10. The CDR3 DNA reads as TGTGCCAGCAGTCAGGACAGGGGGGGGATTTCGCCCCAGCATTTT. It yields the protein CASSQDRGGISPQHF.

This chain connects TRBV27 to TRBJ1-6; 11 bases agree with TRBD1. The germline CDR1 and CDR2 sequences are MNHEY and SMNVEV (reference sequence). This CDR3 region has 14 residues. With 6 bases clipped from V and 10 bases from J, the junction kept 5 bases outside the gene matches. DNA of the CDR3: TGTGCCAGCAGAAGGACAGGGGGCTTCTCACCCCTCCACTTT. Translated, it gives CASRRTGGFSPLHF.

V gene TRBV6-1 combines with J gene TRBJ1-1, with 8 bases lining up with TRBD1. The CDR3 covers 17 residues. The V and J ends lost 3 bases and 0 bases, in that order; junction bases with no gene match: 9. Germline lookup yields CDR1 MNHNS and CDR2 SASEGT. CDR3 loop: CASSDAADRGLNTEAFF. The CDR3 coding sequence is TGTGCCAGCAGTGACGCCGCCGACAGGGGCTTGAACACTGAAGCTTTCTTT.

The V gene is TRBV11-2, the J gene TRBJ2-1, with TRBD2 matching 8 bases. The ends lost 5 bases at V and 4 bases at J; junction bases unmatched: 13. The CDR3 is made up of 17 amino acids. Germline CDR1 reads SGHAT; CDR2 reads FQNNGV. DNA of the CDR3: TGTGCCAGCAGCCCCTTTCTTGGAGCGGGAGATTACAATGAGCAGTTCTTC. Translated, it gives CASSPFLGAGDYNEQFF.